This TCR beta chain was identified during a study of lymphopenia after photon versus proton radiotherapy. Study-wide findings and caveats: Under photons, naive T cells and diversity fell while effector/memory populations rose.

Only in-frame clones appear in the TCRdb table, and some are missing; sequencing was by immunoSEQ multiplex PCR. The repertoire holds 35,000 to 45,000 clones, with roughly four fifths as singletons. On this clone itself: The antigen is unknown.

The J segment lost 6 bases and the V segment lost 5 bases, leaving 13 bases of the junction unmatched. Germline V gene lookup returns CDR1 SQVTM and CDR2 ANQGSEA. The CDR3 spans 14 residues. The material sequenced was peripheral blood, taken from a patient treated with proton-based radiotherapy. The receptor's source is a woman aged 70-85 years with pancreatic cancer. The V call is TRBV29-1, the J call TRBJ2-7; 7 bases map to TRBD1. As DNA, the CDR3 is TGCAGCGTTTCCCCGGAGACAGGGTCAGGCGAGCAGTACTTC. This codes for CSVSPETGSGEQYF.